This T cell receptor beta chain was identified in a study of shared clonotypes between healthy human individuals (dated by TCRdb to the early 2020s). With respect to the entire study: The cohort comprised two women and a few men aged 18 to 49 years. Blood TCR repertoires of about five healthy adults were deeply sequenced to estimate repertoire size and the extent of clonotype sharing between individuals. To increase sequencing depth and limit assay-specific biases, different laboratories used diverse techniques to prepare libraries and sequence TCR repertoires. For each donor, CD4 naive and CD4 memory were each run on three plates, CD8 naive on two plates, and CD8 memory on one plate. Each donor's leukapheresis produced roughly between roughly 0.85 and 9.5 billion PBMCs.

Paper-wide results and their limitations: Compared with non-shared clonotypes, clonotypes shared by all four sorted-subset donors had higher generation probabilities. Because the study included only a small number of donors, the genetic and exposure-history diversity represented was limited. Across a few donors, around 5.4% of naive CD4, more than 3% of naive CD8, about 2.3% of memory CD4, and 0.4% to 0.45% of memory CD8 clonotypes were shared. Only blood was sampled, and tissue TCR repertoires likely differ from those in blood. Pairwise subsampling indicated that sequencing depth was expected to affect the degree of clonotype sharing among donors. Larger estimated clonotype richness was generally found for naive subsets than for memory subsets. Incomplete sequencing was indicated by rarefaction of sorted-subset datasets, despite the large sequencing depth.

As encoded in the germline V gene, CDR1 is SGHTS while CDR2 is YDEGEE. From the cysteine through the phenylalanine, the CDR3 covers 16 amino acids. Only the CDR3 portion is preserved as DNA: 48 bases, with reading frame beginning at the first base. Clipping removes 0 bases from V and 1 base from J, with 5 as the unmatched junction base count. In regard to this clone: This clone's antigen is unknown. Base qualities were left out, and no much larger clone turns up one base away.

Using the deep immunoSEQ assay, multiplex PCR amplified TCR CDR3 regions from genomic DNA. Extracted genomic DNA from each cell subset was distributed evenly across all wells of several immunoSEQ 96-well plates, and each plate was treated as a replicate. For sorted subsets, about 200 ng genomic DNA, equal to tens of thousands of T cell genomes, was loaded into each replicate PCR. Purified libraries were quantified with a Qubit 3.0 fluorometer, sized on a Bioanalyzer 2100, and re-quantified with the KAPA Library Quantification kit. A separate single-read 150-cycle Illumina NextSeq 550 flow cell was used to sequence each immunoSEQ 96-well plate. On the authors' methods: Because the immunoSEQ output included only junctional sequences and no quality scores, the filtering could not be the same as the filtering used for full-length reads. To assign V/J genes and CDR3, sequences were annotated using PyIR, a Python wrapper for IgBLAST v1.9, with IMGT germline references. Reads with weak V/J assignments (E-value above 1e-6), missing CDR3, stop codons, out-of-frame junctions, or ambiguous translated residues were removed. A V3J clonotype was defined by an identical inferred V gene, J gene, and CDR3 amino acid sequence. Percentage overlap between repertoires was calculated by dividing the number of shared unique clonotypes by the size of the smaller repertoire. Repertoire richness was assessed with RTK rarefaction, the Chao1 estimator, and Recon v2.1 estimates of unobserved clonotypes. OLGA was used to compute generation probabilities for all TCRbeta clonotypes that the gDNA method yielded from several donors. TCRdb stores this immuneACCESS table with in-frame sequences only. Part of the clones is absent; in the studies checked, under half of the shortfall reflects unresolved V genes, and no reason is known for the rest. The V and J calls and clone size were taken over from that table, and D and trimming were inferred from the DNA. The sample profile shows some 2,500,000 clones; roughly 93% of them were found once. 0.36% of the sample is in the top ten clones.

The donors were healthy, HIV-negative adults with no recently reported acute infections or vaccinations. All donors were Caucasian adults living in Nashville, Tennessee, USA. CD4+ T cells were enriched by magnetic negative selection, after which naive cells were positively selected on CD45RA and the negative fraction was taken as the memory subset. After blood collection by leukapheresis, PBMCs were isolated using Ficoll-Histopaque density gradient centrifugation and then cryopreserved in the vapor phase of liquid nitrogen. Purity and quantity of every magnetically sorted T cell population were checked by analytical flow cytometry. Genomic DNA was isolated from each sorted fraction and quantified by UV absorbance on a Nanodrop 2000c.

The TCR originated in a man between 18 and 29 years old in good health. Some clones in this sample may be carry-over from other donors' samples. The receptor chain draws on TRBV5-8 and TRBJ2-7, with 9 bases aligning to TRBD1. What was sequenced was naive CD4+ T cells from PBMCs. The label giving this sample's cell subset or site can be read as: CD45RA+ positively selected. The DNA is as follows: TGTGCCAGCAGCTTGGTCGGGGGGACAGGGTCCTACGAGCAGTACTTC. It specifies CASSLVGGTGSYEQYF.